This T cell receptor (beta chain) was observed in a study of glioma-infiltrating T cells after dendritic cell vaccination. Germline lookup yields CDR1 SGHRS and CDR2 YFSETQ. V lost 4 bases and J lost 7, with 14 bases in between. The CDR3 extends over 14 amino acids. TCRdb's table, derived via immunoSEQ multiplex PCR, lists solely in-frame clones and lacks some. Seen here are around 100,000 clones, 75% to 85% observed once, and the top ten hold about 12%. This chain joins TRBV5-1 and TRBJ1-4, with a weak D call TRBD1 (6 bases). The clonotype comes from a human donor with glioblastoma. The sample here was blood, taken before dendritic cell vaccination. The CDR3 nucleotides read TGCGCCAGCAGCCCCGCGGGGGGGGCTGAAAAACTGTTTTTT. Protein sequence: CASSPAGGAEKLFF. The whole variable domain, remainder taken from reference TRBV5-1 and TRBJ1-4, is KAGVTQTPRYLIKTRGQQVTLSCSPISGHRSVSWYQQTPGQGLQFLFEYFSETQRNKGNFPGRFSGRQFSNSRSEMNVSTLELGDSALYLCASSPAGGAEKLFFGSGTQLSVL.